The following is a T cell receptor beta chain sequence with its context. The CDR3 carries no conserved terminal phenylalanine or tryptophan, so it likely arises from a read error. These data come from a study of blood T cells in healthy people across ages. Using a J-beta primer mix together with a sample-barcoded 5' primer, a second PCR was run for roughly 6 to 12 cycles. In TCRdb, the 5' RACE reads were re-called with MiXCR into one record per CDR3 protein. The repertoire includes 550,000 to 700,000 distinct CDR3 sequences, 27% of them detected once, and approximately 18% sits in the top ten. Trimming took 2 bases from V and 6 from J; bases not matched to a gene: 7. The CDR3 length is 15 residues. CDR1 LNHDA and CDR2 SQIVND come from the germline V gene (reference sequence).

Sequencing input: blood. The TCR originated in a woman in her seventies in good health. V usage is TRBV19 and J usage is TRBJ1-2, with 9 bases matching TRBD1. The CDR3 loop is CASSILWTGEDGYTL. DNA of the CDR3: TGTGCCAGTAGTATACTCTGGACAGGGGAGGATGGCTACACCCTC.